This TCR beta chain was found in a study of blood T cell repertoires in COVID-19. This clone was counted once. Assay: immunoSEQ multiplex PCR; the TCRdb copy retains only in-frame clones and omits some. Among roughly 670,000 clones listed, about 87% were seen once. The CDR3 consists of 15 residues. Germline values: CDR1 SGHTA, CDR2 FQGNSA. The J segment lost 1 base and the V segment lost 4 bases, leaving 6 bases of the junction unmatched. This TCR derives from a young woman with acute or convalescent COVID-19. The sample taken for sequencing was peripheral blood. The rearrangement links TRBV7-2 to TRBJ1-2; 7 bases are a match to TRBD1. This CDR3 reads CASSSNRGINYGYTF. DNA of the CDR3: TGTGCCAGCAGCTCCAACAGGGGTATTAACTATGGCTACACCTTC.